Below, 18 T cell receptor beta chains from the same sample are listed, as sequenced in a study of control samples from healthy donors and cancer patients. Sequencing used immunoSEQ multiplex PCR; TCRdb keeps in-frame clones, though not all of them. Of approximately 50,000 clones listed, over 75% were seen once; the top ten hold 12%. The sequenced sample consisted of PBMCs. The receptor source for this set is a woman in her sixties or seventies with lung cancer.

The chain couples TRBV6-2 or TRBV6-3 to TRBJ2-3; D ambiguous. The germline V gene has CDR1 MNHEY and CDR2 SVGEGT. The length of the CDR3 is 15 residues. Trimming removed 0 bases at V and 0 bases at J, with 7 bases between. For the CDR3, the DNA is TGTGCCAGCAGTTACTCGGCGAGTAGCACAGATACGCAGTATTTT. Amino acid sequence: CASSYSASSTDTQYF.

For the CDR3, the DNA is TGTGCCAGCTCACCAGCGCGACAGGGTACAGATACGCAGTATTTT. It specifies CASSPARQGTDTQYF. V is TRBV18 and J is TRBJ2-3; 7 nucleotides agree with TRBD1. Germline CDR1 KGHSH, CDR2 LQKENI. Germline trimming cut 2 bases from V and 3 bases from J; bases unmatched to any gene: 5. This CDR3 has 15 residues.

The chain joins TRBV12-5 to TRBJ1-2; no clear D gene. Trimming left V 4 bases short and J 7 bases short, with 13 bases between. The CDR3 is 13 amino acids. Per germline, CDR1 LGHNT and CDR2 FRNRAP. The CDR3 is CASGSVESGGYTF. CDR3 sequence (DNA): TGTGCTAGTGGTTCCGTCGAGAGTGGTGGCTACACCTTC.

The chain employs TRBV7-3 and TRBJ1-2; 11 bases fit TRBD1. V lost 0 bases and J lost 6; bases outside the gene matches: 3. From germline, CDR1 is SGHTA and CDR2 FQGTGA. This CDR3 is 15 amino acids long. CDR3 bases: TGTGCCAGCAGCTTAACCCGGACAGGGGGCGATGGCTACACCTTC. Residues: CASSLTRTGGDGYTF.

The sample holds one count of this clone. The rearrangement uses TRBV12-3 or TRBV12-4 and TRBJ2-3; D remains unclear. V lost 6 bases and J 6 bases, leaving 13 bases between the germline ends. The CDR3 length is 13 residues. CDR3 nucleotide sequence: TGTGCCAGCAGACTTCGGGTCTTCGATACGCAGTATTTT. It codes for CASRLRVFDTQYF.

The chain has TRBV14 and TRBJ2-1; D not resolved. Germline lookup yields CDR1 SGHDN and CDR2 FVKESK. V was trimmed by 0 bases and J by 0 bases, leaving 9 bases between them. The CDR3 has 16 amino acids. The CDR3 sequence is CASSQERFSSYNEQFF. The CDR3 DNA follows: TGTGCCAGCAGCCAAGAGCGGTTCAGCTCCTACAATGAGCAGTTCTTC.

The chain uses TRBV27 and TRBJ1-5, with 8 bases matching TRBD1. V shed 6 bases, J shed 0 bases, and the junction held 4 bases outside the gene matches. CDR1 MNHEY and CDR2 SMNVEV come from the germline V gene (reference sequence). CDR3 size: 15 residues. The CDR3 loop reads CASRPGQVSNQPQHF. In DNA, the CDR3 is TGTGCCAGCAGGCCGGGACAGGTTAGCAATCAGCCCCAGCATTTT.

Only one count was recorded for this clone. The CDR3 here is CSVGDNSYEQYF. CDR3 DNA: TGCAGCGTTGGGGACAACTCCTACGAGCAGTACTTC. The chain employs TRBV29-1 and TRBJ2-7, with a possible D match to TRBD1 (6 bases). Germline CDR1 is SQVTM and CDR2 is ANQGSEA. The CDR3 covers 12 residues. V shed 4 bases and J shed 0 bases, with 7 bases lying between them.

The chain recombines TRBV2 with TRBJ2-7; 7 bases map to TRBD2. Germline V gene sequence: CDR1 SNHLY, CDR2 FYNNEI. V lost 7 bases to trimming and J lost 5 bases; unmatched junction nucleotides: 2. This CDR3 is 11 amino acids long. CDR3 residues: CASNLADEQYF. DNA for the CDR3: TGTGCCAGCAACCTAGCGGACGAGCAGTACTTC.

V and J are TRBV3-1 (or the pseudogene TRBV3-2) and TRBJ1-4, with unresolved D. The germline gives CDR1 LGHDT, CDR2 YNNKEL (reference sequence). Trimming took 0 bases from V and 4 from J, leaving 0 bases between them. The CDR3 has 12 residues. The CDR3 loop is CASSQDNEKLFF. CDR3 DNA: TGTGCCAGCAGCCAAGATAATGAAAAACTGTTTTTT.

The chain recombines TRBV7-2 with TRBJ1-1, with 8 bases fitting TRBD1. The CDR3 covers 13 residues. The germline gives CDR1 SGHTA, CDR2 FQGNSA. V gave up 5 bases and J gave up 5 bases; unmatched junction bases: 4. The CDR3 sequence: CASSTHRGTEAFF. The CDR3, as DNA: TGTGCCAGCAGCACCCACAGGGGGACTGAAGCTTTCTTT.

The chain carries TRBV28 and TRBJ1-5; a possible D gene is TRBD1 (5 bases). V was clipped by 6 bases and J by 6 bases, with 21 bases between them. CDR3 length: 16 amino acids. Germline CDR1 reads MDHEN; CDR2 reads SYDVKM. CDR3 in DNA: TGTGCCAGCAGCCCTTTAACGGGGGGAGGTAGTCAGCCCCAGCATTTT. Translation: CASSPLTGGGSQPQHF. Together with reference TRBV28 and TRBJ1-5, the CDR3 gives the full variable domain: DVKVTQSSRYLVKRTGEKVFLECVQDMDHENMFWYRQDPGLGLRLIYFSYDVKMKEKGDIPEGYSVSREKKERFSLILESASTNQTSMYLCASSPLTGGGSQPQHFGDGTRLSIL.

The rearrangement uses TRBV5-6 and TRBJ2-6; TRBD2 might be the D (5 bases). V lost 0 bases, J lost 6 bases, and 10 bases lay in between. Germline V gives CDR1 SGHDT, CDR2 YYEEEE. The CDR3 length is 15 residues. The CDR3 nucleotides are TGTGCCAGCAGCTTGGCGGGGAATGTGGCCAACGTCCTGACTTTC. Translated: CASSLAGNVANVLTF.

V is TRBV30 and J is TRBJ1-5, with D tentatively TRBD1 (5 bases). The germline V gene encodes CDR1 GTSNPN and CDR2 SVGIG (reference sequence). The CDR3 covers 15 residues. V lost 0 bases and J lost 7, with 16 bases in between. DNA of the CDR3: TGTGCCTGGAGTGTACCAGGGCCTGTCTCGCAGCCCCAGCATTTT. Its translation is CAWSVPGPVSQPQHF.

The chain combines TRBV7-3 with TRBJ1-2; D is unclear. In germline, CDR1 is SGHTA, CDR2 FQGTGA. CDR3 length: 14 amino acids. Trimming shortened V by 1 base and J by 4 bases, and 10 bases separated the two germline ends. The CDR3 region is CASSLNPGSYGYTF. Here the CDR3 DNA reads TGTGCCAGCAGCTTAAACCCGGGAAGCTATGGCTACACCTTC. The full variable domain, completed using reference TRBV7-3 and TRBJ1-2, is GAGVSQTPSNKVTEKGKYVELRCDPISGHTALYWYRQSLGQGPEFLIYFQGTGAADDSGLPNDRFFAVRPEGSVSTLKIQRTERGDSAVYLCASSLNPGSYGYTFGSGTRLTVV.

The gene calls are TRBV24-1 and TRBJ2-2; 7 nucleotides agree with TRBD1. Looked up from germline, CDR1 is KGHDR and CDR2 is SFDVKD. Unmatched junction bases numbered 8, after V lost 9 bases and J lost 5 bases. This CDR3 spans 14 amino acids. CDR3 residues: CATGTEGPTGELFF. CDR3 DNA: TGTGCCACCGGGACAGAAGGCCCAACCGGGGAGCTGTTTTTT.

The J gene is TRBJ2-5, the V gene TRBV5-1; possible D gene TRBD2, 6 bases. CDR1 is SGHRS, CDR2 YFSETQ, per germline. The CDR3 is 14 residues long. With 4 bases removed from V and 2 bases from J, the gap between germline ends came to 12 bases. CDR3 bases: TGCGCCAGCAGCACGTGGCGGGGACAAGAGACCCAGTACTTC. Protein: CASSTWRGQETQYF.

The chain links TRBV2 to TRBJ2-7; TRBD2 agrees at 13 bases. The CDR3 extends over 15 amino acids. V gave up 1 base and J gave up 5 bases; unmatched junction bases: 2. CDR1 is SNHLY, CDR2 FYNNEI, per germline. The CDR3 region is CASSEGTSGSDEQYF. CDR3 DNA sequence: TGTGCCAGCAGTGAAGGGACTAGCGGGAGCGACGAGCAGTACTTC.